These T cell receptor beta chains were read from a single sample in a study of blood T cell repertoires in COVID-19. Assay: immunoSEQ multiplex PCR; the TCRdb copy retains only in-frame clones and omits some. The sample carries about 64,000 clones, 78% recorded once. Sequenced sample: peripheral blood. The receptors shown here come from a man in his sixties with COVID-19, enrolled during active disease. The CDR3 runs from the conserved cysteine through the conserved F or W. The D gene is left open where the match is weak. A row's size may be missing; if present it is once, few, many or a size class.

>TRBV28|TRBJ1-3|TRBD1|few
TGTGCCAGCAGTTTGAGGATATCGATCGGGACAGGAGCGCACACCATATATTTT
CASSLRISIGTGAHTIYF
>TRBV5-1|TRBJ2-1|TRBD2|.
TGCGCCAGCAGCTGGGGGAGTTTAGCGGGCTACAATGAGCAGTTCTTC
CASSWGSLAGYNEQFF
>TRBV19|TRBJ2-3|TRBD1|.
TGTGCCAGTGGCCAGACAGGGCCTCCCACAGATACGCAGTATTTT
CASGQTGPPTDTQYF
>TRBV11-3|TRBJ2-6|.|.
TGTGCCAGCGGCAACAGGGTAGGGATCCACGTCCTGACTTTC
CASGNRVGIHVLTF
>TRBV2|TRBJ1-6|TRBD1|.
TGTGCCTCCACCGACAGGGCGTTTAATAATTCACCCCTCCACTTT
CASTDRAFNNSPLHF
>TRBV5-6|TRBJ1-2|.|.
TGTGCCAGCAGCGGAGACGGAGGGAACTATGGCTACACCTTC
CASSGDGGNYGYTF
>TRBV27|TRBJ2-1|.|.
TGTGCCAGCAGTTTTGGGGCAGGGTCGAATGAGCAGTTCTTC
CASSFGAGSNEQFF
>TRBV28|TRBJ2-7|.|.
TGTGCCAGCAGTTTCGAGGGATGGGAATACGAGCAGTACTTC
CASSFEGWEYEQYF
>TRBV7-9|TRBJ2-7|.|.
TGTGCCAGCCGCGGGAACTCCTACGAGCAGTACTTC
CASRGNSYEQYF
>TRBV21-1|TRBJ1-1|.|.
TGTGCCAGCAGCAAGAGGAACTATGAAGCTTTCTTT
CASSKRNYEAFF
>TRBV30|TRBJ2-3|TRBD2|.
TGTGCCTGGAGTAACGCGGGGGGGCTGACAGATACGCAGTATTTT
CAWSNAGGLTDTQYF
>TRBV7-3|TRBJ2-7|TRBD1|.
TGTGCCAGCAGCTCATTGGCAGGGGGCGAGCAGTACTTC
CASSSLAGGEQYF
>TRBV14|TRBJ2-7|TRBD2|few
TGTGCCAGCAGCCGCCCCGGGACTACCCTGCGAGAGCAGTACTTC
CASSRPGTTLREQYF
>TRBV5-4|TRBJ2-3|TRBD2|.
TGTGCCAGCAGCTCGGGACTAGCAACAGATACGCAGTATTTT
CASSSGLATDTQYF
>TRBV30|TRBJ1-1|TRBD1|.
TGTGCCTGGTCGGGCCCCCAGGGGGCTGAAGCTTTCTTT
CAWSGPQGAEAFF
>TRBV6-5|TRBJ1-2|.|many
TGTGCCAGCAGAATCGGACAGTTCAATGGCTACACCTTC
CASRIGQFNGYTF
>TRBV7-9|TRBJ2-5|TRBD2|.
TGTGCCAGCAGCTCTGGCGGGGGAGTGGACGCTAAAGAGACCCAGTACTTC
CASSSGGGVDAKETQYF
>TRBV4-1|TRBJ2-7|TRBD2|.
TGCGCCAGCAGCCAGGGGAGGGACTTTTACGAGCAGTACTTC
CASSQGRDFYEQYF
>TRBV18|TRBJ2-1|.|.
TGTGCCAGCTCACCATTCTCCGGTGAGCAGTTCTTC
CASSPFSGEQFF
>TRBV7-9|TRBJ1-1|.|.
TGTGCCAGCAGCTACGACAGGAACACTGAAGCTTTCTTT
CASSYDRNTEAFF
>TRBV5-4|TRBJ2-7|TRBD1|.
TGTGCCAGCAGCTTATCCGGGACAGGGCTCGACGAGCAGTACTTC
CASSLSGTGLDEQYF
>TRBV5-6|TRBJ1-1|TRBD1|.
TGTGCCAGCAAGATCTTCAGGGGGAGAGACACTGAAGCTTTCTTT
CASKIFRGRDTEAFF